The 24 T cell receptor beta chains reported below all come from one sample, sequenced in a study of T-cell memory formation after mild COVID-19. Via MiXCR, TCRdb re-called the 5' RACE reads, giving one row per CDR3 protein. The sample has roughly 310,000 distinct CDR3 sequences; 15% to 20% are singletons. Sample: PBMCs or a T cell subset sorted from them (not recorded which). The receptors were sampled from a man aged 18 to 29 who had mild COVID-19 (a few samples of this study predate the infection). Cell type and time point are not known.

This clonotype was detected many times. The V and J genes are TRBV5-1 and TRBJ2-2, with D possibly matching TRBD1 (6 bases). Per the germline V gene, CDR1 is SGHRS and CDR2 is YFSETQ. This CDR3 spans 15 amino acids. V was cut by 1 base and J by 1 base, with 8 bases left in between. Here the CDR3 DNA reads TGCGCCAGCAGCTTGTGGACAGAGAACACCGGGGAGCTGTTTTTT. Translating gives CASSLWTENTGELFF. Full variable domain (rest looked up from reference TRBV5-1 and TRBJ2-2): KAGVTQTPRYLIKTRGQQVTLSCSPISGHRSVSWYQQTPGQGLQFLFEYFSETQRNKGNFPGRFSGRQFSNSRSEMNVSTLELGDSALYLCASSLWTENTGELFFGEGSRLTVL.

This clonotype was seen only a few times. The chain has TRBV5-1 and TRBJ1-1; no definite D call. Trimming took off 0 bases at V and 0 bases at J, with 9 bases between the two ends. The CDR3 runs to 15 residues. Germline V lookup: CDR1 SGHRS, CDR2 YFSETQ. The CDR3 DNA reads as TGCGCCAGCAGCTTGGGGGATTTCCTGAACACTGAAGCTTTCTTT. Protein: CASSLGDFLNTEAFF.

This clonotype was seen a few times. Written as DNA, the CDR3 is TGTGCCAGCAGCCCTAGTCTGGACTATGGCTACACCTTC. This encodes CASSPSLDYGYTF. The chain is built from TRBV12-3 or TRBV12-4 and TRBJ1-2; no firm D call. The CDR3 is 13 amino acids. V shed 6 bases and J shed 3 bases, with 11 bases lying between them.

This clonotype was counted between two and nine times. V usage is TRBV29-1 and J usage is TRBJ2-5; TRBD1 agrees at 8 bases. V gave up 7 bases and J gave up 0 bases; unmatched junction bases: 10. CDR1 and CDR2 from the germline V gene are SQVTM and ANQGSEA. CDR3 length equals 15 residues. CDR3 protein: CSALSGGRDQETQYF. The CDR3 bases are TGCAGCGCTCTATCAGGGGGCAGAGACCAAGAGACCCAGTACTTC.

The chain uses TRBV19 and TRBJ2-3; 7 positions agree with TRBD2. The CDR3 loop spans 14 amino acids. Unmatched junction bases numbered 6, after V lost 6 bases and J lost 3 bases. Germline CDR1 is LNHDA and CDR2 is SQIVND (reference sequence). The CDR3 DNA reads TGTGCCAGTAGAAGGGCGGGGGTTACAGATACGCAGTATTTT. This encodes CASRRAGVTDTQYF.

J is TRBJ2-5 and V is TRBV7-8; D gene uncertain. V lost 1 base and J 6 bases, leaving 6 bases between the germline ends. The CDR3 has 12 residues. Germline lookup yields CDR1 SGHVS and CDR2 FQNEAQ. DNA for the CDR3: TGTGCCAGCAGCTTAGTCGTCCAGACCCAGTACTTC. It is translated as CASSLVVQTQYF.

This clonotype was observed a few times. The gene calls are TRBV7-6 and TRBJ2-7, with TRBD1 matching over 11 bases. The V segment lost 5 bases and the J segment 5 bases; nucleotides outside the gene matches: 5. Per the germline V gene, CDR1 is SGHVS and CDR2 is FNYEAQ. The CDR3 consists of 14 residues. The CDR3 is CASSHGTGGDEQYF. As DNA, the CDR3 is TGTGCCAGCAGCCACGGGACAGGGGGGGACGAGCAGTACTTC.

This clonotype appeared a few times. The chain couples TRBV5-1 to TRBJ2-3, with D possibly called TRBD1 or TRBD2 (6 bases each). Germline V CDR1 and CDR2: SGHRS, YFSETQ. The V end was cut by 0 bases, the J end by 4 bases, with 15 bases between. The CDR3 loop spans 16 amino acids. DNA for the CDR3: TGCGCCAGCAGCTTGGGACCCTCCGGGGGCCCAGATACGCAGTATTTT. It specifies CASSLGPSGGPDTQYF.

This clonotype was seen a few times. The chain recombines TRBV5-4 with TRBJ2-7, with 7 bases lining up with TRBD2. J lost 4 bases, V lost 0 bases, and 7 bases had no gene match. The V gene's germline CDR1 is SGHNT and CDR2 YYREEE (reference sequence). The CDR3 length is 15 residues. The CDR3 sequence is CASSLASAGVYEQYV. The CDR3 coding sequence is TGTGCCAGCAGCTTGGCCTCGGCGGGGGTATACGAGCAGTACGTC.

The table lists this clonotype with many counts. The V call is TRBV12-3 or TRBV12-4, the J call TRBJ2-7; tentatively, D is TRBD1 (5 bases). This CDR3 has 14 residues. V lost 7 bases and J 2 bases, leaving 15 bases between the germline ends. The CDR3 protein is CASTGRRGAYEQYF. DNA for the CDR3: TGTGCCAGCACAGGCAGAAGGGGCGCCTACGAGCAGTACTTC.

This clonotype was detected ten times or more. The V gene is TRBV5-1, the J gene TRBJ2-2, with TRBD1 matching 7 bases. Germline trimming cut 5 bases from V and 3 bases from J; bases unmatched to any gene: 7. There are 15 residues in the CDR3. Germline V gives CDR1 SGHRS, CDR2 YFSETQ. CDR3 in amino acids: CASREGDRDTGELFF. DNA for the CDR3: TGCGCCAGCAGAGAGGGGGACAGAGACACCGGGGAGCTGTTTTTT.

Ten or more counts support this clonotype. This chain connects TRBV5-1 to TRBJ2-1; TRBD1 is a possible D gene (5 bases). CDR1 is SGHRS, CDR2 YFSETQ, per germline. The CDR3 has 16 residues. V lost 0 bases to trimming and J lost 0 bases, with 10 bases between them. The CDR3 DNA follows: TGCGCCAGCAGCTTGGGCCAGGGAAGCTCCTACAATGAGCAGTTCTTC. Residues: CASSLGQGSSYNEQFF.

This clonotype was observed many times. The V call is TRBV14, the J call TRBJ2-5; perhaps TRBD2 as D (6 bases). The CDR3 is 14 amino acids. The germline gives CDR1 SGHDN, CDR2 FVKESK. Trimming removed 1 base at V and 5 bases at J, with 11 bases between. The CDR3 sequence is CASSQGDGGETQYF. DNA for the CDR3: TGTGCCAGCAGCCAAGGCGACGGGGGTGAGACCCAGTACTTC.

This clonotype was picked up a small number of times. This sequence joins TRBV20-1 and TRBJ2-1, with D unresolved. CDR3 length equals 14 residues. V gave up 3 bases and J gave up 2 bases, with 11 bases separating them. Per germline, CDR1 DFQATT and CDR2 SNEGSKA (reference sequence). The CDR3 region has the DNA TGCAGTGCTAGCGCCCCCGGAGCCTACAATGAGCAGTTCTTC. Residues: CSASAPGAYNEQFF.

V and J are TRBV10-2 and TRBJ1-1; D is ambiguous. This CDR3 comprises 14 residues. V lost 2 bases and J lost 0, with 7 bases in between. Germline loops: CDR1 WSHSY, CDR2 SAAADI. CDR3 in DNA: TGCGCCAGCAGTGAGCGGGGAATGAACACTGAAGCTTTCTTT. Translating gives CASSERGMNTEAFF.

This chain connects TRBV7-3 to TRBJ2-1, with 8 bases that match TRBD2. Germline assignment: CDR1 SGHTA and CDR2 FQGTGA. J was trimmed by 3 bases and V by 5 bases; bases with no gene match: 9. The CDR3 has 16 amino acids. The CDR3 spells CASSLGSSGIYNEQFF. The CDR3 coding sequence is TGTGCCAGCAGCCTAGGAAGTAGCGGGATCTACAATGAGCAGTTCTTC.

The gene calls are TRBV12-5 and TRBJ2-5, with 9 bases identical to TRBD2. The V gene end was trimmed by 4 bases and the J gene end by 2 bases; junction bases not matched to a gene: 14. The CDR3 totals 18 residues. Germline CDR1 reads LGHNT; CDR2 reads FRNRAP. The CDR3 loop is CASGSTLGAGGRQETQYF. For the CDR3, the DNA is TGTGCTAGTGGTTCCACTCTGGGAGCGGGGGGCCGTCAAGAGACCCAGTACTTC.

This clonotype has a count of ten or more. The chain couples TRBV7-2 to TRBJ2-7; no firm D call. Germline loops: CDR1 SGHTA, CDR2 FQGNSA. The CDR3 sequence is 13 residues long. Trimming cost V 1 base and J 3 bases, with 7 bases left between them. This CDR3 reads CASSLVGNYEQYF. CDR3 nucleotide sequence: TGTGCCAGCAGCTTAGTGGGCAACTACGAGCAGTACTTC.

J is TRBJ2-3 and V is TRBV27; 9 bases are a match to TRBD2. The CDR3 loop spans 14 amino acids. The ends lost 10 bases at V and 0 bases at J; junction bases unmatched: 5. Germline assignment: CDR1 MNHEY and CDR2 SMNVEV (reference sequence). The CDR3 DNA sequence: TGTGCCACCCGACTAGCGGCTAGCACAGATACGCAGTATTTT. It translates to CATRLAASTDTQYF.

The rearrangement links TRBV7-3 to TRBJ2-3, with unresolved D. V was pared by 4 bases and J by 4 bases, with 12 bases between. This CDR3 has 14 amino acids. Germline V gives CDR1 SGHTA, CDR2 FQGTGA. CDR3 region: CASSYHAGADTQYF. The CDR3 DNA is TGTGCCAGCAGCTACCACGCCGGTGCAGATACGCAGTATTTT.

The chain recombines TRBV5-1 with TRBJ2-5; D tentatively reads TRBD1 or TRBD2 (5 bases each). V gave up 3 bases and J gave up 3 bases, with 9 bases separating them. Germline values: CDR1 SGHRS, CDR2 YFSETQ. CDR3 length: 13 amino acids. CDR3 sequence (DNA): TGCGCCAGCAGCTACCAGGGAGAAGAGACCCAGTACTTC. Protein product: CASSYQGEETQYF.

This clonotype was counted a few times. The V gene is TRBV28, the J gene TRBJ1-2, with a possible D match to TRBD1 (5 bases). The CDR3 covers 14 residues. V shed 6 bases and J shed 5 bases, with 16 bases lying between them. The germline V gene has CDR1 MDHEN and CDR2 SYDVKM. In nucleotides, the CDR3 is TGTGCCAGCAGCTCAGGGTCACTCGGGTATGGCTACACCTTC. This gives the protein CASSSGSLGYGYTF.

This chain links TRBV21-1 with TRBJ2-7; the table assigns TRBD1, which was not confirmed against the DNA. TRBV21-1 is reported as a pseudogene. The CDR3 consists of 14 residues. This CDR3 is CASKEGTGGAEQYF. The CDR3 DNA follows: TGTGCCAGCAAGGAGGGGACAGGGGGCGCCGAGCAGTACTTC.

This clonotype was counted only a few times. V and J are TRBV7-2 and TRBJ1-6; the D gene is possibly TRBD1 (5 bases). V shed 5 bases and J shed 7 bases, with 21 bases lying between them. This CDR3 spans 17 amino acids. Per the germline V gene, CDR1 is SGHTA and CDR2 is FQGNSA. The DNA of the CDR3 is TGTGCCAGCAGCCCCCGGGGGTCAGGCCCAGGGAATTCACCCCTCCACTTT. This codes for CASSPRGSGPGNSPLHF.